A single sample is the source of the 12 T cell receptor beta chains below, sequenced in a study of cytomegalovirus exposure and HLA in healthy donors. The study ran its PCR with 60 Vbeta and 13 Jbeta primers. Clones were sequenced by immunoSEQ multiplex PCR, and TCRdb holds only the in-frame ones, with some missing. Of roughly 130,000 clones listed, around 70% are singletons. Material for sequencing was PBMCs. The receptor source for this set is a woman aged 60-75 years in good health and CMV-seropositive.

This clone occurred a few times. The rearrangement links TRBV28 to TRBJ1-2, with D uncertain. CDR3 length equals 14 residues. The V gene lost 5 bases and the J gene lost 1 base, with 11 bases spanning the gap. Germline values: CDR1 MDHEN, CDR2 SYDVKM. This chain's CDR3 is CASSRENNNYGYTF. The CDR3 nucleotides read TGTGCCAGCAGTCGGGAGAATAATAACTATGGCTACACCTTC.

In DNA form, the CDR3 reads TGTGCCAGCAGTGCCTTCGGACTAGCCTCAGATACGCAGTATTTT. It yields the protein CASSAFGLASDTQYF. V is TRBV6-1 and J is TRBJ2-3; 8 positions match TRBD2. CDR3 length: 15 amino acids. Per the germline V gene, CDR1 is MNHNS and CDR2 is SASEGT. The trim removed 4 bases at V and 4 bases at J, leaving 7 bases unmatched.

The V gene is TRBV7-6, the J gene TRBJ1-2; 10 positions match TRBD1. Trimming cost V 5 bases and J 8 bases; bases outside gene matches: 8. In germline, CDR1 is SGHVS, CDR2 FNYEAQ. This CDR3 is 14 amino acids long. The CDR3 DNA reads TGTGCCAGCAGCCTAGGGACAGGGGCGGAAGGCTACACCTTC. This encodes CASSLGTGAEGYTF.

V is TRBV29-1 and J is TRBJ2-5, with 7 bases fitting TRBD1. The junction had 11 bases not matched to a gene; V was cut back by 8 bases and J by 5 bases. The CDR3 loop spans 13 amino acids. Per germline, CDR1 SQVTM and CDR2 ANQGSEA. CDR3 nucleotides: TGCAGCTCCCGGGACAGCCTCAGCGAGACCCAGTACTTC. Translated, it gives CSSRDSLSETQYF.

The V gene is TRBV4-2, the J gene TRBJ2-5, with D maybe TRBD2 (6 bases). CDR3 length: 13 residues. V shed 2 bases and J shed 3 bases, with 7 bases lying between them. Germline V gene data show CDR1 as LGHNA and CDR2 as YNFKEQ. CDR3 DNA sequence: TGTGCCAGCAGCCAAATAGCGGAAGAGACCCAGTACTTC. Its translation is CASSQIAEETQYF.

The V gene is TRBV18, the J gene TRBJ1-2; TRBD1 matches at 10 bases. Germline CDR1 is KGHSH and CDR2 is LQKENI. This CDR3 region has 14 residues. The V and J ends lost 2 bases and 4 bases, in that order; junction bases with no gene match: 1. The CDR3 DNA sequence: TGTGCCAGCTCACCAGGACAGGGGGGCTATGGCTACACCTTC. As protein: CASSPGQGGYGYTF.

The rearrangement joins TRBV5-1 to TRBJ2-1; 9 bases map to TRBD2. Germline V gene lookup returns CDR1 SGHRS and CDR2 YFSETQ. The CDR3 covers 17 residues. Trimming took 2 bases from V and 3 from J; bases not matched to a gene: 9. The CDR3 reads CASSFSGGPTIYNEQFF. The CDR3 DNA follows: TGCGCCAGCAGCTTTAGCGGGGGCCCAACCATCTACAATGAGCAGTTCTTC.

The chain couples TRBV27 to TRBJ1-6; TRBD1 matches at 9 bases. V was clipped by 4 bases and J by 1 base; unmatched bases: 5. The CDR3 runs to 17 residues. The V gene's germline CDR1 is MNHEY and CDR2 SMNVEV (reference sequence). The CDR3 region is CASSSLTGGSYNSPLHF. In nucleotides, the CDR3 is TGTGCCAGCAGTTCCCTGACAGGGGGGTCCTATAATTCACCCCTCCACTTT.

About this clone itself: The same CDR3 is also encoded by other DNA sequences in this sample. The chain is built from TRBV6-4 and TRBJ2-1; D might be TRBD2 (5 bases). V was trimmed by 6 bases and J by 10 bases, leaving 16 bases between them. The CDR3 covers 13 residues. Germline CDR1 MRHNA, CDR2 SNTAGT. The CDR3 nucleotides read TGTGCCAGCAGCGACGGCACGGGAAACGAGCAGTTCTTC. Translating gives CASSDGTGNEQFF.

This clone has more than one count but fewer than ten. The chain is built from TRBV25-1 and TRBJ2-7, with TRBD1 matching over 7 bases. Trimming cost V 7 bases and J 2 bases; bases outside gene matches: 8. The CDR3 length is 14 residues. CDR1 and CDR2 (germline): MGHDK, SYGVNS. The CDR3 sequence is CASTSDRSTYEQYF. The CDR3 DNA sequence: TGTGCCAGCACCTCGGACAGGAGCACCTACGAGCAGTACTTC.

The CDR3 DNA reads as TGCGCCAGCAGCCAGGACAGTTCAAGTGGCTACACCTTC. Translating it yields CASSQDSSSGYTF. The rearrangement joins TRBV4-1 to TRBJ1-2; D is perhaps TRBD1 (6 bases). The V gene lost 3 bases and the J gene lost 7 bases, with 12 bases spanning the gap. Germline CDR1 is MGHRA and CDR2 is YSYEKL. The CDR3 runs 13 residues.

The rearrangement links TRBV18 to TRBJ1-3; 9 bases are a match to TRBD1. The CDR3 totals 17 residues. CDR1 and CDR2 (germline): KGHSH, LQKENI. Trimming cost V 3 bases and J 4 bases; bases outside gene matches: 10. CDR3 DNA sequence: TGTGCCAGCTCACCTCTAACAGGGGGCGAGTCCGGAAACACCATATATTTT. Its translation is CASSPLTGGESGNTIYF. Looking up the rest from reference TRBV18 and TRBJ1-3 gives the full variable domain: NAGVMQNPRHLVRRRGQEARLRCSPMKGHSHVYWYRQLPEEGLKFMVYLQKENIIDESGMPKERFSAEFPKEGPSILRIQQVVRGDSAAYFCASSPLTGGESGNTIYFGEGSWLTVV.